This is a list of T cell receptor beta chains from one sample in a study of cytomegalovirus exposure and HLA in healthy donors. The assay was immunoSEQ multiplex PCR, and TCRdb's table has in-frame clones only and misses some. The table lists under 110,000 clones, about three quarters of them singletons, with roughly 6% in the top ten. Sequencing was done on a sample of PBMCs. The receptors were sampled from a woman aged 50 to 60 in good health and CMV-seropositive. Both conserved end residues are part of each CDR3. Clone size appears in some rows only: once, few, many, or a class for an expanded clone.

size	V	J	CDR3
NA	TRBV28	TRBJ1-2	CASSKPGRLYGYTF
NA	TRBV6-1	TRBJ1-5	CASSEPRQRVYSNQPQHF
NA	TRBV9	TRBJ2-5	CASSVDRTQETQYF
NA	TRBV27	TRBJ2-7	CASSEATGFEQYF
NA	TRBV28	TRBJ1-3	CASQGAGNTIYF
NA	TRBV7-3	TRBJ2-3	CASSLLGETDTQYF
NA	TRBV5-5	TRBJ1-4	CASSLGQGETGELFF
NA	TRBV28	TRBJ1-2	CASSLPGNYGYTF
few	TRBV6-4	TRBJ2-1	CASSHGTGGNEQFF
NA	TRBV2	TRBJ2-7	CASSGGSDRPLYEQYF
NA	TRBV27	TRBJ1-4	CASKTGVNEKLFF
NA	TRBV10-3	TRBJ1-5	CAISKGTVGQPQHF
NA	TRBV10-2	TRBJ1-1	CASSGIGGNTEAFF
NA	TRBV2	TRBJ2-7	CAGSSGTGNEQYF
NA	TRBV7-3	TRBJ2-6	CASSKLGGSSGANVLTF
NA	TRBV5-8	TRBJ2-2	CASSLHGTGVGTGELFF
NA	TRBV9	TRBJ1-3	CASSVESRFSGNTIYF
NA	TRBV6-1	TRBJ1-1	CASGWTARRNTEAFF
few	TRBV28	TRBJ2-5	CASSVSGTETQYF
NA	TRBV7-9	TRBJ2-3	CASSPGTSGRASSTDTQYF
NA	TRBV30	TRBJ2-3	CAWEAGGTDTQYF
NA	TRBV18	TRBJ2-5	CASSPLRQETQYF